Sequencing of this T cell receptor (beta chain) was carried out in a study of tumor-infiltrating lymphocytes in primary liver carcinoma. Study summary: Maximum tumor diameters ranged from about 4 to 11 cm, stage T1-T3 N0M0.

From around 500 ng total RNA, TCR beta cDNA was generated with a primer in the constant region. Libraries for TCR beta were built through three nested multiplex PCR rounds, which together made up a slightly modified ARM-PCR procedure. A C-beta reverse primer was combined with TRBV1-TRBV30 forward primers in the first two PCR rounds, and each round had 10 cycles. Each CDR3 protein gets one entry after TCRdb re-called the multiplex PCR reads with MiXCR. The table has just under 55,000 distinct CDR3 sequences, about 80% seen once. In its sample, this clonotype ranks as medium-sized. No antigen is known for it. Study-wide findings and caveats: Among top clones, only about 7.5-25% appeared in all five tumor regions.

The CDR3 runs 13 residues. Trimming took 4 bases from V and 7 from J; bases not matched to a gene: 2. Germline V gene data show CDR1 as SGHAT and CDR2 as FQNNGV. Joint extraction of RNA and DNA used about 17-32 mg of bulk tissue that was unsorted. The J gene is TRBJ2-1, the V gene TRBV11-2, with 9 bases aligning to TRBD1. This TCR was recovered from a man in his forties with primary liver carcinoma and hepatitis B virus infection. The specimen sequenced was liver tumor tissue from sampling region 2. Subset given: tumor region T2, inferior pole. The CDR3 protein is CASSSGQGNEQFF. The CDR3 DNA follows: TGTGCCAGCAGCTCAGGACAGGGGAATGAGCAGTTCTTC.